Described below is a single TCR beta chain sequence and its context. The germline V gene has CDR1 SGHRS and CDR2 YFSETQ. The V and J ends lost 2 bases and 8 bases, in that order; junction bases with no gene match: 9. This CDR3 has 15 residues. Measured with immunoSEQ multiplex PCR; TCRdb has only the in-frame clones, and not every one. This table holds 350,000 to 400,000 clones, over 85% found once. The source of the sample is a study of blood T cell repertoires in COVID-19. All recovered Cohort 3 donors got two negative PCRs, got clearance, or saw symptom resolution. The TCR sequence derives from a woman aged 30 to 39 who had recovered from COVID-19. V and J are TRBV5-1 and TRBJ2-1; 8 bases are a match to TRBD1. The sample comprised PBMCs or T cells enriched from blood (not recorded which). This chain's CDR3 is CASSFGQGLIDEQFF. The DNA for the CDR3 is TGCGCCAGCAGCTTTGGACAGGGTCTTATCGATGAGCAGTTCTTC.